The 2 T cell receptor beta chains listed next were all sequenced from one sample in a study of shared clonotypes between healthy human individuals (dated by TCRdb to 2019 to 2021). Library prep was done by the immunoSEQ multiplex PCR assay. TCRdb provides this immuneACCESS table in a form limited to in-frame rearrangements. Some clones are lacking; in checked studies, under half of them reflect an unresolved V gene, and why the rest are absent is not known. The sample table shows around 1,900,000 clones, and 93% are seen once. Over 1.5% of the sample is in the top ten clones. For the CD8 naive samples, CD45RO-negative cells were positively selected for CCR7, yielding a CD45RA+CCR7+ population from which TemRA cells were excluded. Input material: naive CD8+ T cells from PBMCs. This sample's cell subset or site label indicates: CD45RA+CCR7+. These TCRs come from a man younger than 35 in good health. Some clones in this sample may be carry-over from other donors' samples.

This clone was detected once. The CDR3: CSVDGTGGYNEQFF. CDR3 sequence (DNA): TGCAGCGTTGATGGTACAGGGGGTTACAATGAGCAGTTCTTC. This sequence joins TRBV29-1 and TRBJ2-1; 8 bases are a match to TRBD1. The CDR3 spans 14 residues. CDR1 is SQVTM, CDR2 ANQGSEA, per germline. The V and J ends lost 3 bases and 4 bases, in that order; junction bases with no gene match: 5.

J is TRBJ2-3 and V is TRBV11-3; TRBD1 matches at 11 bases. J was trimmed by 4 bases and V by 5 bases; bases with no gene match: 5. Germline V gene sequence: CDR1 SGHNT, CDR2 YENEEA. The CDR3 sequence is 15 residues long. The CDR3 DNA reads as TGTGCCAGCAGCGACGCGGGACAGGGGGCAGATACGCAGTATTTT. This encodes CASSDAGQGADTQYF.